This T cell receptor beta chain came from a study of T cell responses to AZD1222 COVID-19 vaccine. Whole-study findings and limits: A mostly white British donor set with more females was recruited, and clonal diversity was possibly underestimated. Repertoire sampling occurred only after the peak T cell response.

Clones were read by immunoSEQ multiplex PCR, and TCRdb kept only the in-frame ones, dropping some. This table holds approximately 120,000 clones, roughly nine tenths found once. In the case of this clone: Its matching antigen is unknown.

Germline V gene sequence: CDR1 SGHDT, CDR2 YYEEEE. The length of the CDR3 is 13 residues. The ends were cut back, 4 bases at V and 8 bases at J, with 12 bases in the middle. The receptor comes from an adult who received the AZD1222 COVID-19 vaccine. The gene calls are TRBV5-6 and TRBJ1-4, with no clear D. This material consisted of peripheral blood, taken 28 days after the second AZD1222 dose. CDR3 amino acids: CASSTWTREKLFF. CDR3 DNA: TGTGCCAGCAGCACGTGGACGCGAGAAAAACTGTTTTTT.